This TCR beta chain is from a study of blood T cell repertoires in COVID-19. Study context: Samples representing acute and convalescent COVID-19 were sourced from the United States, Italy and Spain. PBMCs, B-cell-depleted T cells, or T cells provided the cDNA or gDNA that made up the material.

Assay used: immunoSEQ multiplex PCR; TCRdb lists only in-frame clones, some missing. The sample has 45,000 to 55,000 clones, roughly three quarters seen once. CDR3 length: 13 amino acids. The germline V gene encodes CDR1 SGHVS and CDR2 FNYEAQ. J lost 3 bases, V lost 5 bases, and 3 bases had no gene match. The material sequenced was peripheral blood. The gene calls are TRBV7-6 and TRBJ2-7; 8 nucleotides agree with TRBD2. The TCR was taken from a human donor with active or convalescent COVID-19. The donor label of this sample is uncertain. The DNA for the CDR3 is TGTGCCAGCAGCCCCCGGGGGGGCTACGAGCAGTACTTC. This translates into CASSPRGGYEQYF.